The rows below give T cell receptor beta chains drawn from one sample of a study of beta chain features in type 1 diabetes. Sequenced by immunoSEQ multiplex PCR; TCRdb stores in-frame clones only, minus some. The sample includes tens of thousands of clones, around a third seen only once; the top ten take about 0.42%. Sequencing was done on a sample of stem cell memory CD4+ T cells from blood. These receptors all stem from a woman in her late teens or twenties in good health. CDR3s include the opening cysteine and the closing phenylalanine or tryptophan. The D gene is left open where the match is weak. A clone size is listed for some rows: how often the clone was seen (once, few, many), or a class if it is expanded.

abundance | d_gene | j_gene | v_gene | len | CDR3aa | CDR3nt
few | TRBD2 | TRBJ2-3 | TRBV11-2 | 15 | CASSPTSFGPDTQYF | TGTGCCAGCAGCCCGACTAGCTTTGGCCCAGATACGCAGTATTTT
- | - | TRBJ2-7 | TRBV7-9 | 15 | CASRGRGTLPDEQYF | TGTGCCAGCAGGGGGAGGGGGACTCTCCCCGACGAGCAGTACTTC
- | TRBD2 | TRBJ2-7 | TRBV5-4 | 16 | CASSYPSGRGTNEQYF | TGTGCCAGCAGCTACCCTAGCGGGAGGGGGACCAACGAGCAGTACTTC
- | TRBD1 | TRBJ2-7 | TRBV30 | 13 | CAWRGQGLKEQYF | TGTGCCTGGAGAGGACAGGGCCTTAAGGAGCAGTACTTC
- | TRBD1 | TRBJ1-4 | TRBV7-9 | 15 | CASSNDRVLYGKLFF | TGTGCCAGCAGCAACGACAGGGTATTATATGGAAAACTGTTTTTT
- | - | TRBJ1-1 | TRBV7-6 | 15 | CASSHSRDTNTEAFF | TGTGCCAGCAGCCATAGCCGGGACACGAACACTGAAGCTTTCTTT
- | - | TRBJ1-2 | TRBV19 | 13 | CASVESANYGYTF | TGTGCCAGTGTGGAGTCCGCTAACTATGGCTACACCTTC
few | TRBD2 | TRBJ2-7 | TRBV6-6 | 14 | CASSGSSGGYEQYF | TGTGCCAGCAGCGGGTCCAGCGGGGGCTACGAGCAGTACTTC
- | - | TRBJ1-1 | TRBV19 | 15 | CASSHTEGRGTEAFF | TGTGCCAGTAGCCACACTGAGGGAAGGGGGACTGAAGCTTTCTTT
- | TRBD1 | TRBJ1-5 | TRBV18 | 14 | CASSPTGDNQPQHF | TGTGCCAGCTCACCTACAGGGGACAATCAGCCCCAGCATTTT
few | - | TRBJ2-3 | TRBV5-4 | 15 | CASSLGSSGGDTQYF | TGTGCCAGCAGCTTGGGGTCTTCCGGGGGAGATACGCAGTATTTT
- | - | TRBJ1-2 | TRBV28 | 13 | CASSLRGASGYTF | TGTGCCAGCAGTTTACGGGGGGCGAGTGGCTACACCTTC
few | TRBD2 | TRBJ2-5 | TRBV4-1 | 17 | CASSPRTSGGLGETQYF | TGCGCCAGCAGCCCCCGGACTAGCGGGGGGTTGGGAGAGACCCAGTACTTC
once | TRBD1 | TRBJ2-7 | TRBV9 | 15 | CASSVGTGLTYEQYF | TGTGCCAGCAGCGTAGGGACAGGGCTAACATACGAGCAGTACTTC
- | - | TRBJ1-2 | TRBV30 | 12 | CAWSGANYGYTF | TGTGCCTGGTCGGGTGCTAACTATGGCTACACCTTC
- | - | TRBJ2-3 | TRBV9 | 13 | CASSPGGTDTQYF | TGTGCCAGCAGCCCCGGAGGGACAGATACGCAGTATTTT
- | TRBD2 | TRBJ2-3 | TRBV14 | 19 | CASSQVQLAGALSTDTQYF | TGTGCCAGCAGCCAAGTTCAACTAGCGGGGGCCTTAAGCACAGATACGCAGTATTTT
few | TRBD2 | TRBJ2-7 | TRBV7-2 | 15 | CASSSTSGGSYEQYF | TGTGCCAGCAGCTCCACTAGCGGGGGTTCCTACGAGCAGTACTTC
- | - | TRBJ2-5 | TRBV18 | 14 | CASSRRAREETQYF | TGTGCCAGCTCGCGCAGGGCACGAGAGGAGACCCAGTACTTC
- | - | TRBJ2-2 | TRBV6-5 | 16 | CASSYSGSSNTGELFF | TGTGCCAGCAGTTACTCGGGCAGCTCGAACACCGGGGAGCTGTTTTTT
- | TRBD2 | TRBJ2-7 | TRBV7-8 | 14 | CASSLLLAGFEQYF | TGTGCCAGCAGCTTACTACTAGCGGGATTCGAGCAGTACTTC
- | - | TRBJ1-1 | TRBV29-1 | 13 | CSVEHQGRTEAFF | TGCAGCGTTGAACACCAGGGTCGGACTGAAGCTTTCTTT
- | - | TRBJ2-1 | TRBV4-2 | 17 | CASSQDAGSLSYNEQFF | TGTGCCAGCAGCCAAGATGCGGGTTCCCTCTCCTACAATGAGCAGTTCTTC
- | - | TRBJ2-5 | TRBV7-9 | 13 | CASSPRAEETQYF | TGTGCCAGCAGCCCGCGGGCCGAAGAGACCCAGTACTTC
- | - | TRBJ1-3 | TRBV5-1 | 15 | CASSSQGASGNTIYF | TGCGCCAGCAGCTCCCAGGGTGCCTCTGGAAACACCATATATTTT
few | TRBD2 | TRBJ2-6 | TRBV4-2 | 21 | CASSQPTFRTSDTSGANVLTF | TGTGCCAGCAGCCAGCCAACCTTTCGGACTAGCGACACCTCTGGGGCCAACGTCCTGACTTTC
few | TRBD1 | TRBJ1-2 | TRBV6-1 | 13 | CASSTRQGGGYTF | TGTGCCAGCAGTACGAGACAGGGTGGTGGCTACACCTTC
once | - | TRBJ1-1 | TRBV14 | 13 | CASRPLANTEAFF | TGTGCCAGCAGACCACTTGCGAACACTGAAGCTTTCTTT
- | - | TRBJ1-6 | TRBV4-1 | 15 | CASSQEPFLNSPLHF | TGCGCCAGCAGCCAAGAACCCTTCCTAAATTCACCCCTCCACTTT
few | - | TRBJ2-1 | TRBV5-4 | 13 | CASSLTTSYEQFF | TGTGCCAGCAGCTTGACAACTAGTTATGAGCAGTTCTTC
few | - | TRBJ2-5 | TRBV19 | 13 | CASSTGLGETQYF | TGTGCCAGTAGTACAGGGTTAGGAGAGACCCAGTACTTC
- | - | TRBJ2-3 | TRBV7-9 | 15 | CASSSQGVKTDTQYF | TGTGCCAGCAGCTCTCAAGGGGTGAAGACAGATACGCAGTATTTT
few | - | TRBJ2-3 | TRBV18 | 15 | CASSPSHPSADTQYF | TGTGCCAGCTCACCATCCCACCCTAGCGCGGATACGCAGTATTTT
few | - | TRBJ2-7 | TRBV7-2 | 14 | CASSRGFGPYEQYF | TGTGCCAGCAGCCGGGGGTTCGGGCCCTACGAGCAGTACTTC
few | TRBD1 | TRBJ2-7 | TRBV18 | 11 | CASLQGDEQYF | TGTGCCAGCCTACAGGGGGACGAGCAGTACTTC
- | - | TRBJ2-3 | TRBV5-4 | 14 | CASSLEPSTDTQYF | TGTGCCAGCAGCTTGGAGCCTAGCACAGATACGCAGTATTTT
few | TRBD1 | TRBJ1-2 | TRBV19 | 15 | CASSYSGTGGFGYTF | TGTGCCAGTAGCTACTCCGGGACAGGGGGCTTTGGCTACACCTTC
- | - | TRBJ1-4 | TRBV5-5 | 15 | CASSLRRAGNEKLFF | TGTGCCAGCAGCTTGAGGCGGGCGGGGAATGAAAAACTGTTTTTT
- | TRBD1 | TRBJ1-1 | TRBV30 | 12 | CAWTRQGTEAFF | TGTGCCTGGACTAGACAGGGCACTGAAGCTTTCTTT
- | TRBD2 | TRBJ2-7 | TRBV30 | 15 | CAWSGAGGSSYEQYF | TGTGCCTGGAGTGGAGCGGGAGGGAGCTCCTACGAGCAGTACTTC
- | - | TRBJ1-5 | TRBV19 | 14 | CTSGIGAGNQPQHF | TGTACCAGCGGAATAGGCGCGGGCAATCAGCCCCAGCATTTT
- | - | TRBJ1-5 | TRBV18 | 13 | CASSPTSRQPQHF | TGTGCCAGCTCACCAACGTCGCGTCAGCCCCAGCATTTT
few | - | TRBJ1-1 | TRBV7-6 | 15 | CASSSSGGWDTEAFF | TGTGCCAGCAGCTCTTCAGGCGGGTGGGACACTGAAGCTTTCTTT
few | - | TRBJ2-7 | TRBV11-2 | 15 | CASSLGTVRAYEQYF | TGTGCCAGCAGCTTAGGGACGGTCAGGGCCTACGAGCAGTACTTC
- | TRBD1 | TRBJ2-1 | TRBV5-4 | 14 | CASTDWNPGGEQFF | TGTGCCAGCACCGACTGGAACCCAGGGGGTGAGCAGTTCTTC
- | TRBD1 | TRBJ1-2 | TRBV4-1 | 16 | CASSLGQAQSNYGYTF | TGCGCCAGCAGCTTAGGACAGGCTCAATCTAACTATGGCTACACCTTC
few | TRBD1 | TRBJ1-5 | TRBV19 | 16 | CASSIVRTGDVQPQHF | TGTGCCAGTAGTATAGTCAGGACAGGGGACGTTCAGCCCCAGCATTTT
- | TRBD1 | TRBJ2-1 | TRBV11-2 | 15 | CASSQDRLTYNEQFF | TGTGCCAGCAGTCAGGACAGGCTAACTTACAATGAGCAGTTCTTC
few | - | TRBJ1-6 | TRBV9 | 17 | CASIGDTGMRAVSPLHF | TGTGCCAGCATCGGTGACACAGGGATGAGGGCGGTTTCACCCCTCCACTTT
- | - | TRBJ1-6 | TRBV5-4 | 17 | CASSVGPYRDNNSPLHF | TGTGCCAGCAGCGTGGGACCGTACAGGGACAATAATTCACCCCTCCACTTT
- | TRBD1 | TRBJ1-2 | TRBV18 | 16 | CASSSYRGPSNYGYTF | TGTGCCAGCTCATCCTACAGGGGACCCTCTAACTATGGCTACACCTTC
- | - | TRBJ2-3 | TRBV7-9 | 14 | CASSLLGGGDTQYF | TGTGCCAGCAGCTTACTGGGAGGCGGAGATACGCAGTATTTT
medium-sized | - | TRBJ1-6 | TRBV4-1 | 17 | CASSHEPRQPYNSPLHF | TGCGCCAGCAGCCATGAGCCGAGACAGCCCTATAATTCACCCCTCCACTTT
few | TRBD1 | TRBJ1-4 | TRBV30 | 13 | CAWNRDRGEKLFF | TGTGCCTGGAACAGGGACAGGGGTGAAAAACTGTTTTTT
many | - | TRBJ2-1 | TRBV18 | 12 | CASSPSYNEQFF | TGTGCCAGCTCTCCGTCCTACAATGAGCAGTTCTTC